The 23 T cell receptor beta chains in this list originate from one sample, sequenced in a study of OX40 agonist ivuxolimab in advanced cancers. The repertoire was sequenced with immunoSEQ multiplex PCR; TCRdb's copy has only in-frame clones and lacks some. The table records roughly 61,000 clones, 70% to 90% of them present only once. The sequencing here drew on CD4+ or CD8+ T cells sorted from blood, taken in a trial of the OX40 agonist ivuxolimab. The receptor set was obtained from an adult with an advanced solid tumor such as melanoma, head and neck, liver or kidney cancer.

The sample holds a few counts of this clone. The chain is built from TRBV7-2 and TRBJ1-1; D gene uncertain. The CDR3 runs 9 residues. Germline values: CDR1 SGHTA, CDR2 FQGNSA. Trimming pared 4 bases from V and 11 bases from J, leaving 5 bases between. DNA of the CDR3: TGTGCCAGCAGCTCGCTTGCTTTCTTT. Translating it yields CASSSLAFF.

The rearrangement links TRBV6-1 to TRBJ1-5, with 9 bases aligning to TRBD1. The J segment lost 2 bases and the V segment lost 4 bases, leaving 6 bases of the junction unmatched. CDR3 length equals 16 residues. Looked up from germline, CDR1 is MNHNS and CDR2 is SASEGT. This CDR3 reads CASSGAWTGGNQPQHF. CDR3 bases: TGTGCCAGCAGTGGGGCCTGGACAGGGGGCAATCAGCCCCAGCATTTT.

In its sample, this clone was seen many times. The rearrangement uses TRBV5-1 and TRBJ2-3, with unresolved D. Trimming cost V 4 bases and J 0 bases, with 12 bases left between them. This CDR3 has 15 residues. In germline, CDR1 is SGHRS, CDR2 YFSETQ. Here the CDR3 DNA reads TGCGCCAGCAGCCCTGGTATTTCTAGCACAGATACGCAGTATTTT. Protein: CASSPGISSTDTQYF.

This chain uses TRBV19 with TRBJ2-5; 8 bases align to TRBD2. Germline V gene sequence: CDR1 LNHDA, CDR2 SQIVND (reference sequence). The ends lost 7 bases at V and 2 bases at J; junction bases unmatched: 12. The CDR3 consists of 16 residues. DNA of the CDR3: TGTGCCAGTACTCGAAGAAAGACTAGCGCGCAAGAGACCCAGTACTTC. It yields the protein CASTRRKTSAQETQYF.

The CDR3 bases are TGTGCCAGCAGCCCACCCGGGACAGCCATTGTTAACTATGGCTACACCTTC. Amino acids: CASSPPGTAIVNYGYTF. The chain is built from TRBV5-4 and TRBJ1-2; 7 nucleotides agree with TRBD1. CDR1 SGHNT and CDR2 YYREEE come from the germline V gene (reference sequence). This CDR3 contains 17 residues. The junction had 13 bases not matched to a gene; V was cut back by 4 bases and J by 1 base.

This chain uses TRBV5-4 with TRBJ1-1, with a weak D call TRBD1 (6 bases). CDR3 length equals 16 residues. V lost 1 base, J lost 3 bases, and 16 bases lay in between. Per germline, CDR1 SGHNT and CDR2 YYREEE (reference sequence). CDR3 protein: CASSLKALGGHTEAFF. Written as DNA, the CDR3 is TGTGCCAGCAGCTTGAAAGCCTTGGGGGGGCACACTGAAGCTTTCTTT. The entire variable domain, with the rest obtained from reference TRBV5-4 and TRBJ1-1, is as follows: ETGVTQSPTHLIKTRGQQVTLRCSSQSGHNTVSWYQQALGQGPQFIFQYYREEENGRGNFPPRFSGLQFPNYSSELNVNALELDDSALYLCASSLKALGGHTEAFFGQGTRLTVV.

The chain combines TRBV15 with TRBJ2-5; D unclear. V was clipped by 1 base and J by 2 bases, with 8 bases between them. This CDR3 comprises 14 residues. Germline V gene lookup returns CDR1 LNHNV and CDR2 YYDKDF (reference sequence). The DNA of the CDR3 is TGTGCCACCAGCAGAGGCGGAGTGCAAGAGACCCAGTACTTC. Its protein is CATSRGGVQETQYF. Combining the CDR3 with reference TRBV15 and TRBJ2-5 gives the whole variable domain DAMVIQNPRYQVTQFGKPVTLSCSQTLNHNVMYWYQQKSSQAPKLLFHYYDKDFNNEADTPDNFQSRRPNTSFCFLDIRSPGLGDTAMYLCATSRGGVQETQYFGPGTRLLVL.

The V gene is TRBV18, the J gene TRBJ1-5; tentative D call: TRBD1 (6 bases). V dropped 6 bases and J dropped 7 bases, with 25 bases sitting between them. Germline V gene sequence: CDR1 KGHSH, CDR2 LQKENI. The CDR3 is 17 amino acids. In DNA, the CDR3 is TGTGCCAGCTCTCTTACGGGGGGCTCGGGGGTCGGACAGCCCCAGCATTTT. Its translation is CASSLTGGSGVGQPQHF.

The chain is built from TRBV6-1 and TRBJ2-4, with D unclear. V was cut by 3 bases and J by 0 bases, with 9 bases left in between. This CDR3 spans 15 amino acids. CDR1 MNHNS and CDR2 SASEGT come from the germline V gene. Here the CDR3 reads CASSEVSVAKNIQYF. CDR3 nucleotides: TGTGCCAGCAGTGAGGTCTCCGTAGCCAAAAACATTCAGTACTTC.

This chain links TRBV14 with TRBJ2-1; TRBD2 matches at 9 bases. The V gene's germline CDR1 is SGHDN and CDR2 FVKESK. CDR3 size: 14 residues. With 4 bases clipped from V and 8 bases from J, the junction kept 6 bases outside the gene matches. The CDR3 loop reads CASSRGLARDEQFF. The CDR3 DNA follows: TGTGCCAGCAGCCGCGGACTAGCGCGGGATGAGCAGTTCTTC.

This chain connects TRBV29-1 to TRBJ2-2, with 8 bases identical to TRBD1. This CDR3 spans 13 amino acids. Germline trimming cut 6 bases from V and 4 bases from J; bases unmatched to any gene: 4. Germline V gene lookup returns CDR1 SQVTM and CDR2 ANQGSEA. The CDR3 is CSVRTGSTGELFF. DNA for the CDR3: TGCAGCGTAAGGACAGGGAGCACCGGGGAGCTGTTTTTT.

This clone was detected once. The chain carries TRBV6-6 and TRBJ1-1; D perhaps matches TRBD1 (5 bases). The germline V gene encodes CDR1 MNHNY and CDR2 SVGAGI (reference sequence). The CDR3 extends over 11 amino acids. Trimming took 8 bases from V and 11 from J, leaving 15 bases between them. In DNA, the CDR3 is TGTGCCAGCCAGTCCAGGGCGACTGCTTTCTTT. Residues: CASQSRATAFF.

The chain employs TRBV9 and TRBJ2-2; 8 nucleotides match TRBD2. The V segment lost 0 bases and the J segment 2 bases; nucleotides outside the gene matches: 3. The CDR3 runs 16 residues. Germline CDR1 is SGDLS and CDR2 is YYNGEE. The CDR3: CASSVVSGGNTGELFF. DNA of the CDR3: TGTGCCAGCAGCGTAGTCAGCGGGGGTAACACCGGGGAGCTGTTTTTT.

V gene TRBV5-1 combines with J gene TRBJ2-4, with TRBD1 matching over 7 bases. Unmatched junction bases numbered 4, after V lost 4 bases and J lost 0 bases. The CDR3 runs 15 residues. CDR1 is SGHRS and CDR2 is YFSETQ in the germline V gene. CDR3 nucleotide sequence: TGCGCCAGCAGCCCCGGGACAGTAGCCAAAAACATTCAGTACTTC. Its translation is CASSPGTVAKNIQYF.

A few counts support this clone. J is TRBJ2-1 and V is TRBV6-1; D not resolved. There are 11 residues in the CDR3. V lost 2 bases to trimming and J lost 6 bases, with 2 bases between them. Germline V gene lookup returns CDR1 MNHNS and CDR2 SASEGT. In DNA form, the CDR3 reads TGTGCCAGCAGTGAAATCAATGAGCAGTTCTTC. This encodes CASSEINEQFF.

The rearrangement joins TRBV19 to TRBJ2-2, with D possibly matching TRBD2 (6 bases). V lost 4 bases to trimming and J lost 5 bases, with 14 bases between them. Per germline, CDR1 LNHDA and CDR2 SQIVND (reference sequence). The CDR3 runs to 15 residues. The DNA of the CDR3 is TGTGCCAGTAGTACCCTGACTAGTTTTACCGGGGAGCTGTTTTTT. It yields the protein CASSTLTSFTGELFF.

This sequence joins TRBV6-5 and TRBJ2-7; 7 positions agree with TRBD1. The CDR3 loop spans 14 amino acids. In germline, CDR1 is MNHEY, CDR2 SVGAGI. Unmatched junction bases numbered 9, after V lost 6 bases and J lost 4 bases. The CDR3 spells CASSQFAQGYEQYF. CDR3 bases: TGTGCCAGCAGCCAATTTGCACAGGGGTACGAGCAGTACTTC.

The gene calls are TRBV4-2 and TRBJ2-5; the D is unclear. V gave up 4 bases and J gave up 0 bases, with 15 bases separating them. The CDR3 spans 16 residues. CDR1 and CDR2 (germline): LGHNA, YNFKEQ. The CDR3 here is CASSRRSDGYQETQYF. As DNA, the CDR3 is TGTGCCAGCAGCCGTCGATCGGACGGGTACCAAGAGACCCAGTACTTC.

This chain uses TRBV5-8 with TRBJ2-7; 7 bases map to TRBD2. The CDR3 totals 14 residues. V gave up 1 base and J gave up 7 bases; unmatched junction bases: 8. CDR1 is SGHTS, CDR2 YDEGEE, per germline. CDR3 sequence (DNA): TGTGCCAGCAGCTTGCGGGGGGACCTGGAAGAGCAGTACTTC. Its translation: CASSLRGDLEEQYF.

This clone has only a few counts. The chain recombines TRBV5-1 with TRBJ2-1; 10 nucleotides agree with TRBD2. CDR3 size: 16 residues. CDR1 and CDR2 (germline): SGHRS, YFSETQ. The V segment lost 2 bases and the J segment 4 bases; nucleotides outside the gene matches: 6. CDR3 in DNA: TGCGCCAGCAGCTTCCGAGCGGGGGGGACTTACAATGAGCAGTTCTTC. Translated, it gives CASSFRAGGTYNEQFF.

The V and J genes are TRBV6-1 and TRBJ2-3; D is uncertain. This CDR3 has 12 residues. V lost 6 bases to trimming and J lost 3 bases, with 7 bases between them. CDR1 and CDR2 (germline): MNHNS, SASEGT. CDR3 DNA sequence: TGTGCCAGCAGGACTTGGACAGATACGCAGTATTTT. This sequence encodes CASRTWTDTQYF.

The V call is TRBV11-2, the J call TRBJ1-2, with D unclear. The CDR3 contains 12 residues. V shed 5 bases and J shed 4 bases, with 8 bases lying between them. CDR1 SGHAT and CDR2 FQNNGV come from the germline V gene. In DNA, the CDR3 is TGTGCCAGCAGCCGCGGGCTCTATGGCTACACCTTC. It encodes CASSRGLYGYTF.

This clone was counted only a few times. CDR3: CASSSRDRVSGYTF. The CDR3 coding sequence is TGTGCCAGCAGTTCCCGGGACAGGGTTAGTGGCTACACCTTC. The V and J genes are TRBV28 and TRBJ1-2, with TRBD1 matching over 9 bases. Looked up from germline, CDR1 is MDHEN and CDR2 is SYDVKM. This CDR3 has 14 amino acids. V shed 4 bases and J 7 bases; nucleotides not matched to a gene: 7.